The present T cell receptor (beta chain) was sequenced within a study of Ad26.COV2.S vaccination and SARS-CoV-2 variants. Germline V gene lookup returns CDR1 MNHEY and CDR2 SVGEGT. V gave up 3 bases and J gave up 9 bases, with 8 bases separating them. CDR3 length: 11 residues. Here immunoSEQ multiplex PCR was the method, and the copy in TCRdb shows in-frame clones only, minus some. The sample lists 400,000 to 450,000 clones, 92% occurring once. About this clone itself: The antigen is not known.

Study-wide points: The TCR breadth and depth analyses may have produced an underestimate of total T cell responses. Responses of spike-specific T cells (both CD8+ and CD4+) reportedly showed substantial breadth after vaccination. Spike-specific TCR breadth was greater in vaccine than placebo recipients. Breadth measured for non-spike TCRs was similar across vaccine and placebo recipients.

Treatment defined: around 19 received Ad26.COV2.S at low or high dose, single or two shots; about 5 received placebo; per-sample allocation not given. The samples were gathered on day 63 after the first injection of vaccine or placebo. The sequence was collected from a person between 18 and 65 years old who received the Ad26.COV2.S COVID-19 vaccine or a placebo. The sequencing here drew on peripheral blood, taken in a trial of Ad26.COV2.S vaccine versus placebo. The rearrangement joins TRBV6-2 or TRBV6-3 to TRBJ1-1; D unclear. The CDR3 region is CASSYKTQAFF. The CDR3 coding sequence is TGTGCCAGCAGTTATAAAACCCAAGCTTTCTTT.